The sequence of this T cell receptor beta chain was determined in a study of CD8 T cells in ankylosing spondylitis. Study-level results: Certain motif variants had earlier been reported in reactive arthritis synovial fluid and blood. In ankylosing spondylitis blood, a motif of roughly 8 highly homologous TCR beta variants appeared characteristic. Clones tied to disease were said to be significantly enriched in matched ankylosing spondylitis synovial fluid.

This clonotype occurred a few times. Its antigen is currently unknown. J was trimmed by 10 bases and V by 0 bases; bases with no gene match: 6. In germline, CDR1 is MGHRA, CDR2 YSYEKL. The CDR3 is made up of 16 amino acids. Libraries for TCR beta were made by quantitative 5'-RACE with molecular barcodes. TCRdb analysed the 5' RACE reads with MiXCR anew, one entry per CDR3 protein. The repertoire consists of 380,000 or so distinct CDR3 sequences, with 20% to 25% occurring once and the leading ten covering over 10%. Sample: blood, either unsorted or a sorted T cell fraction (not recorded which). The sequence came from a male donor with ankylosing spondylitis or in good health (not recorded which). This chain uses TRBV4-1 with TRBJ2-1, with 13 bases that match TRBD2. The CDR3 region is CASSQDWGLAGMEQFF. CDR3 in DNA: TGCGCCAGCAGCCAAGATTGGGGACTAGCGGGGATGGAGCAGTTCTTC.